The following is a TCR beta chain sequence with its context. The antigen is not known. The TCR beta cDNA came from 5'RACE template switching with UMIs. TCRdb reprocessed the 5' RACE reads and stores each CDR3 protein as one record, lacking DNA. Its clone listing holds 350,000 to 450,000 distinct CDR3 sequences. Germline CDR1 and CDR2: SNHLY and FYNNEI. This CDR3 contains 15 residues. The entry originates in a study of T cells expressing NK-cell markers. Overall study results and limits: One observes that, in a few donors, these clonotypes were also the leading ones within the CD3+CD56-NKG2C+ fraction. Clones of NKG2C+ T cells that had expanded were of unclear HCMV specificity.

Sequencing used blood T cells: a sorted CD56 or NKG2C T cell subset, CD4+ or CD8+ T cells, or bulk PBMC T cells (not recorded which). The rearrangement joins TRBV2 to TRBJ1-4; the D call from TCRdb, TRBD1, cannot be confirmed without DNA. The sequence was obtained from a man aged 18 to 69 in good health. The CDR3 loop is CASRGRGTPNEKLFF.